Listed below are T cell receptor beta chains from one sample, sequenced in a study of kidney transplant recipient with SARS-CoV-2 infection. TCRdb re-called the reads with MiXCR, one entry per CDR3 protein. Of 200,000 to 300,000 distinct CDR3 sequences listed, less than 35% were seen once; the top ten hold under 7.5%. Sequencing used a blood sample, obtained at baseline and on roughly day 120 from a kidney transplant recipient. The receptors originated from a young adult male patient who had COVID-19 and was a kidney transplant recipient. Some T cells may be provided by the graft donor. Each CDR3 is given with its conserved first and last residue. Clone sizes are given selectively: once, few, many, or a class where the clone is expanded.

TRBJ1-1	many	14	TRBV19	CASTPGQGIAEAFF
TRBJ1-2	many	17	TRBV7-2	CASSFMLRDGKTYGYTF
TRBJ2-1	NA	16	TRBV7-8	CASSPSPAGSYNGQFF
TRBJ1-2	many	17	TRBV11-1	CASSNVSKAGKTYGYTF
TRBJ1-1	many	15	TRBV28	CASSFWRGGNTEAFF
TRBJ1-1	many	13	TRBV20-1	CSAPQTGFTEAFF
TRBJ2-2	many	13	TRBV20-1	CSATRTNTGELFF
TRBJ1-1	NA	15	TRBV19	CASSRAGGMNTEAFF
TRBJ2-5	NA	15	TRBV4-1	CASSRNRDPTQTQYF
TRBJ2-1	many	14	TRBV27	CASSYGEARYEQFF
TRBJ2-7	NA	14	TRBV19	CASSQTGTVYGQYF
TRBJ2-3	many	11	TRBV7-9	CASSITDTQYF
TRBJ1-6	many	16	TRBV2	CASTGLGGSYNSPLHF
TRBJ1-6	few	15	TRBV5-1	CASSHPGPEGSPLHF
TRBJ2-3	few	16	TRBV5-1	CASSSVSGGGTDTQYF
TRBJ1-1	many	13	TRBV19	CASSIVQGADAFF
TRBJ1-2	many	17	TRBV7-9	CASSVWLYHGKTYGYTF
TRBJ2-7	many	13	TRBV7-6	CASSFNPSYEQYF
TRBJ1-3	many	14	TRBV19	CASSISNSGNTIYF
TRBJ1-6	many	16	TRBV7-3	CASSLRKGVYNSPLHF
TRBJ1-2	many	15	TRBV5-1	CASSGQIGGVGGYTF
TRBJ2-2	few	17	TRBV27	CASSLSGVGSNTGELFF
TRBJ2-5	many	15	TRBV7-2	CASSLARGGQETQYF
TRBJ1-2	few	17	TRBV19	CASSREQTNRKTYGYTF
TRBJ1-5	many	14	TRBV9	CASSPRWDSPPQHF
TRBJ1-2	many	17	TRBV6-5	CASSSSWECRKTYGYTF
TRBJ1-2	many	17	TRBV11-1	CASSMSSKAGKTYGYTF
TRBJ1-2	many	16	TRBV30	CAWFFLRYRKTYGYTF
TRBJ1-2	many	16	TRBV5-5	CASTLSVSRKTYGYTF
TRBJ1-3	many	14	TRBV29-1	CSVVGTPTGNTIYF
TRBJ1-4	many	13	TRBV20-1	CSAQGAGREKLFF
TRBJ1-4	few	15	TRBV6-5	CASSYSRINGEKLFF
TRBJ2-3	NA	13	TRBV7-9	CASRPRTADTQYF
TRBJ2-1	NA	12	TRBV12-5	CASGFLYNEQFF
TRBJ2-3	NA	13	TRBV7-3	CASSFGYTDTQYF
TRBJ1-2	many	17	TRBV6-4	CASSWTRSHGKTYGYTF
TRBJ2-2	many	15	TRBV28	CASSGRGGRDGELFF
TRBJ2-6	many	14	TRBV20-1	CSASESQGANVLTF
TRBJ2-1	many	16	TRBV7-2	CASSPGSAGPEAEQFF
TRBJ1-2	many	16	TRBV5-4	CASRNGVPGKTYGYTF
TRBJ1-1	few	14	TRBV6-6	CASTYLGGNTEAFF
TRBJ1-2	many	16	TRBV5-8	CASTRDHPRKTYGYTF
TRBJ2-7	many	14	TRBV5-1	CASSSIAGTYEQYF
TRBJ2-2	many	15	TRBV7-8	CASSSTGGGTGELFF
TRBJ1-2	many	17	TRBV11-2	CASSLTRTSRKTYGYTF
TRBJ1-5	many	14	TRBV20-1	CSAVSRGGNQPQHF
TRBJ2-1	many	13	TRBV7-9	CASSLEIGHEQFF
TRBJ1-2	many	16	TRBV6-5	CASSYAPGGPVRGYTF
TRBJ1-6	many	14	TRBV6-5	CASSYSGKDSPLHF
TRBJ2-3	few	17	TRBV21-1	CASRSNVATVMQDTQYF
TRBJ2-3	many	15	TRBV20-1	CSALRLPRSTDTQYF
TRBJ1-2	many	17	TRBV7-8	CASSAVKFTRKTYGYTF
TRBJ1-3	many	16	TRBV6-2/TRBV6-3	CASSYRSREPGNTIYF